A selection of T cell receptor beta chains follows, all from one sample in a study of OX40 agonist ivuxolimab in advanced cancers. Profiled with immunoSEQ multiplex PCR; TCRdb holds only in-frame clones, not every one. This table holds under 25,000 clones, over 75% found once. Material: CD4+ or CD8+ T cells sorted from blood, obtained in a trial of the OX40 agonist ivuxolimab. All receptors derive from an adult with an advanced solid tumor such as melanoma, head and neck, liver or kidney cancer. Both conserved end residues are part of each CDR3. Each record gives: D gene, J gene, clone size, V gene, CDR3 protein, CDR3 DNA. D genes are given only for firm matches. The size of a clone is reported for some rows only, either as once, few or many, or as a class for expanded clones.

D: TRBD2
J: TRBJ2-7
size: -
V: TRBV6-1
CDR3: CASSVREGEVHEQYF
DNA: TGTGCCAGCAGTGTCAGGGAGGGCGAGGTCCACGAGCAGTACTTC

D: -
J: TRBJ2-7
size: -
V: TRBV29-1
CDR3: CSVEGGESYEQYF
DNA: TGCAGCGTTGAAGGTGGGGAGTCCTACGAGCAGTACTTC

D: -
J: TRBJ1-3
size: medium-sized
V: TRBV4-2
CDR3: CASSHLGSTSSGNTIYF
DNA: TGTGCCAGCAGCCATCTAGGGTCCACGAGCTCTGGAAACACCATATATTTT

D: TRBD2
J: TRBJ2-2
size: once
V: TRBV2
CDR3: CASSAGLAGGTNTGELFF
DNA: TGTGCCAGCAGTGCGGGACTAGCGGGGGGGACGAACACCGGGGAGCTGTTTTTT

D: TRBD1
J: TRBJ1-1
size: once
V: TRBV4-3
CDR3: CASSRRRTGDKAFF
DNA: TGCGCCAGCAGCCGCCGTCGGACAGGGGACAAAGCTTTCTTT

D: TRBD2
J: TRBJ2-7
size: few
V: TRBV27
CDR3: CASSFLAGGYSYEQYF
DNA: TGTGCCAGCAGTTTCCTAGCGGGAGGGTACTCCTACGAGCAGTACTTC

D: TRBD1
J: TRBJ2-7
size: -
V: TRBV28
CDR3: CASSPGTGGFYEQYF
DNA: TGTGCCAGCAGTCCCGGGACAGGGGGTTTCTACGAGCAGTACTTC

D: TRBD2
J: TRBJ2-1
size: -
V: TRBV7-9
CDR3: CASIPGLAGGEQFF
DNA: TGTGCCAGCATTCCGGGACTAGCGGGAGGCGAGCAGTTCTTC

D: TRBD1
J: TRBJ1-1
size: -
V: TRBV7-9
CDR3: CAGYRGTEAFF
DNA: TGTGCCGGTTACAGGGGGACTGAAGCTTTCTTT

D: -
J: TRBJ2-3
size: -
V: TRBV4-1
CDR3: CASSRNSRGDTQYF
DNA: TGCGCCAGCAGCCGAAATAGTCGTGGAGATACGCAGTATTTT

D: TRBD1
J: TRBJ1-5
size: -
V: TRBV7-8
CDR3: CASSSSAGTEYRPQHF
DNA: TGTGCCAGCAGCTCGTCGGCCGGGACAGAGTATCGGCCCCAGCATTTT

D: -
J: TRBJ2-1
size: few
V: TRBV19
CDR3: CASSTDRSSYNEQFF
DNA: TGTGCCAGTAGTACCGACAGGAGCTCCTACAATGAGCAGTTCTTC

D: -
J: TRBJ1-1
size: -
V: TRBV9
CDR3: CASSPRGWVNTEAFF
DNA: TGTGCCAGCAGCCCCCGGGGGTGGGTGAACACTGAAGCTTTCTTT

D: -
J: TRBJ1-5
size: -
V: TRBV4-1
CDR3: CASSQGGSYSNQPQHF
DNA: TGCGCCAGCAGCCAGGGAGGTTCCTATAGCAATCAGCCCCAGCATTTT

D: -
J: TRBJ1-1
size: -
V: TRBV5-4
CDR3: CASSRPGSEAFF
DNA: TGTGCCAGCAGCCGTCCAGGCAGTGAAGCTTTCTTT

D: TRBD2
J: TRBJ2-7
size: -
V: TRBV4-1
CDR3: CASSQDRTSGSLSEQYF
DNA: TGCGCCAGCAGCCAAGACCGGACTAGCGGGAGCTTGAGCGAGCAGTACTTC

D: -
J: TRBJ2-3
size: few
V: TRBV7-9
CDR3: CASRLDSTDTQYF
DNA: TGTGCCAGCAGGCTAGACAGCACAGATACGCAGTATTTT

D: TRBD1
J: TRBJ2-7
size: once
V: TRBV7-6
CDR3: CASSSGTGGPYEQYF
DNA: TGTGCCAGCAGCTCTGGGACAGGGGGCCCCTACGAGCAGTACTTC

D: -
J: TRBJ1-3
size: -
V: TRBV23-1
CDR3: CASSQLDFALGNTIYF
DNA: TGCGCCAGCAGTCAACTCGATTTTGCGCTGGGAAACACCATATATTTT

D: -
J: TRBJ2-7
size: -
V: TRBV27
CDR3: CASSTWTDSYEQYF
DNA: TGTGCCAGCAGTACCTGGACAGATTCCTACGAGCAGTACTTC

D: -
J: TRBJ2-1
size: -
V: TRBV21-1
CDR3: CASSSGAVRHEQFF
DNA: TGTGCCAGCAGCAGCGGGGCGGTCCGGCATGAGCAGTTCTTC

D: TRBD2
J: TRBJ2-1
size: -
V: TRBV6-1
CDR3: CASSEARGGLYLYNEQFF
DNA: TGTGCCAGCAGTGAAGCGCGGGGGGGGCTTTACCTCTACAATGAGCAGTTCTTC

D: -
J: TRBJ1-4
size: -
V: TRBV6-5
CDR3: CASSLLGGDEKLFF
DNA: TGTGCCAGCAGTTTATTGGGAGGGGATGAAAAACTGTTTTTT

D: TRBD1
J: TRBJ1-2
size: -
V: TRBV7-9
CDR3: CASSWTTGGGNYGYTF
DNA: TGTGCCAGCAGCTGGACCACAGGGGGAGGGAACTATGGCTACACCTTC

D: -
J: TRBJ2-7
size: -
V: TRBV27
CDR3: CASSSGSYEQYF
DNA: TGTGCCAGCAGTTCTGGCTCCTACGAGCAGTACTTC

D: TRBD1
J: TRBJ1-1
size: -
V: TRBV7-8
CDR3: CASSFPGGNTEAFF
DNA: TGTGCCAGCAGCTTCCCAGGGGGTAACACTGAAGCTTTCTTT

D: TRBD1
J: TRBJ2-6
size: -
V: TRBV19
CDR3: CASTDRDRYSGANVLTF
DNA: TGTGCCAGTACAGACCGGGACAGATACTCTGGGGCCAACGTCCTGACTTTC

D: -
J: TRBJ2-2
size: -
V: TRBV7-2
CDR3: CASSLARGALLTGELFF
DNA: TGTGCCAGCAGCTTAGCCCGGGGGGCCCTCTTAACCGGGGAGCTGTTTTTT

D: TRBD2
J: TRBJ2-7
size: -
V: TRBV5-8
CDR3: CASSFSPASGSRDEQYF
DNA: TGTGCCAGCAGCTTTTCCCCTGCTAGCGGGAGTAGGGACGAGCAGTACTTC

D: TRBD1
J: TRBJ2-2
size: -
V: TRBV15
CDR3: CATSRLGQESNTGELFF
DNA: TGTGCCACCAGCAGACTCGGACAGGAATCGAACACCGGGGAGCTGTTTTTT

D: -
J: TRBJ2-7
size: once
V: TRBV4-3
CDR3: CASSQDSTGRPYEQYF
DNA: TGCGCCAGCAGCCAAGATAGCACAGGGAGGCCCTACGAGCAGTACTTC

D: TRBD2
J: TRBJ2-5
size: -
V: TRBV9
CDR3: CASSASGTMETQYF
DNA: TGTGCCAGCAGCGCTTCTGGGACTATGGAGACCCAGTACTTC

D: TRBD2
J: TRBJ2-1
size: -
V: TRBV2
CDR3: CASSDPGLAGDEQFF
DNA: TGTGCCAGCAGCGACCCGGGACTAGCGGGAGATGAGCAGTTCTTC

D: TRBD1
J: TRBJ2-1
size: few
V: TRBV27
CDR3: CASNGQGALDEQFF
DNA: TGTGCCAGCAACGGACAGGGGGCATTGGATGAGCAGTTCTTC

D: -
J: TRBJ1-2
size: -
V: TRBV5-4
CDR3: CASSSNFGDGYTF
DNA: TGTGCCAGCAGCTCTAACTTTGGGGATGGCTACACCTTC

D: -
J: TRBJ2-2
size: once
V: TRBV6-6
CDR3: CASSYGIGELFF
DNA: TGTGCCAGCAGTTACGGTATCGGGGAGCTGTTTTTT

D: TRBD1
J: TRBJ1-2
size: -
V: TRBV7-9
CDR3: CASSITDRENGYTF
DNA: TGTGCCAGCAGCATCACAGACAGGGAGAATGGCTACACCTTC

D: TRBD2
J: TRBJ2-1
size: -
V: TRBV13
CDR3: CASSLAAGATGEQFF
DNA: TGTGCCAGCAGCTTAGCAGCGGGGGCTACGGGGGAGCAGTTCTTC

D: -
J: TRBJ2-2
size: -
V: TRBV2
CDR3: CASSSRLVVSTGELFF
DNA: TGTGCCAGCAGTTCCCGACTAGTAGTGTCGACCGGGGAGCTGTTTTTT

D: TRBD1
J: TRBJ1-5
size: -
V: TRBV27
CDR3: CASSSTGGQPQHF
DNA: TGTGCCAGCAGTTCGACAGGGGGTCAGCCCCAGCATTTT

D: TRBD1
J: TRBJ2-2
size: few
V: TRBV5-1
CDR3: CASSDGQGGIGELFF
DNA: TGCGCCAGCAGTGACGGACAGGGGGGAATCGGGGAGCTGTTTTTT